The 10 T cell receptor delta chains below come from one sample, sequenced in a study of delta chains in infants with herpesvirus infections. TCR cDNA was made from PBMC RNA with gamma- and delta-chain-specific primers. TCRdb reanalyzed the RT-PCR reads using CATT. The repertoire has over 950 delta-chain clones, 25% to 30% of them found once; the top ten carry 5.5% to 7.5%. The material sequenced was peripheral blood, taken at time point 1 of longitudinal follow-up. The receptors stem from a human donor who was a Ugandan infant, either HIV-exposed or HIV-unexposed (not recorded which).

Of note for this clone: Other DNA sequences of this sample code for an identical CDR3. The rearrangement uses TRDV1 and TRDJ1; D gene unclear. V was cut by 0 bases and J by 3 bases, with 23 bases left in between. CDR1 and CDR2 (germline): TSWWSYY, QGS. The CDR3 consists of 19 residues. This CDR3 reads CALGELSRVLPLLADKLIF. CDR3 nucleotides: TGTGCTCTTGGGGAACTGTCGAGGGTACTCCCTTTACTAGCCGATAAACTCATCTTT.

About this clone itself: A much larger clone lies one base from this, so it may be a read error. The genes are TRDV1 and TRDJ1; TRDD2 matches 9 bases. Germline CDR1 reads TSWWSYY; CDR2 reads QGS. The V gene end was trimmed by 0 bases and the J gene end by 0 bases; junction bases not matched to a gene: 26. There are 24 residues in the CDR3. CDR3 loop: CALGELLYPPSYLLGKSYTDKLIF. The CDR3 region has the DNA TGTGCTCTTGGGGAACTACTTTACCCGCCTTCCTACTTACTGGGGAAGTCGTACACCGATAAACTCATCTTT.

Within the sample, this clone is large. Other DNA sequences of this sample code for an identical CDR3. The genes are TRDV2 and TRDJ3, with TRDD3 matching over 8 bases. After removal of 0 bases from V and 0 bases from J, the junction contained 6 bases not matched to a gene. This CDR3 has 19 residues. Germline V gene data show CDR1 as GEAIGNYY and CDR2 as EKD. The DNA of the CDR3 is TGTGCCTGTGACACCTGGGGATACTCAAGCTCCTGGGACACCCGACAGATGTTTTTC. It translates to CACDTWGYSSSWDTRQMFF.

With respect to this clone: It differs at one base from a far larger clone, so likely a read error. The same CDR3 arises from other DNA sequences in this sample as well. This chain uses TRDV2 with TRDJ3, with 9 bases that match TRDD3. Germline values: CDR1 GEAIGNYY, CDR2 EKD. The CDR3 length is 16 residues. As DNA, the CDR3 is TGTGCTTGTGACTGGGGGAGCTCCTGGGACACCCGACAGATGTTTTTC. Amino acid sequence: CACDWGSSWDTRQMFF.

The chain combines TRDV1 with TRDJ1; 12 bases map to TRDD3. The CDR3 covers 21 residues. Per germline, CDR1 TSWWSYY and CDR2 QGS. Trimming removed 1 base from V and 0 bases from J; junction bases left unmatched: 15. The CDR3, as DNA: TGTGCTCTTGGGGAACGCCTGGGGGATACGCTGATTTCTGAGTACACCGATAAACTCATCTTT. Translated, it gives CALGERLGDTLISEYTDKLIF.

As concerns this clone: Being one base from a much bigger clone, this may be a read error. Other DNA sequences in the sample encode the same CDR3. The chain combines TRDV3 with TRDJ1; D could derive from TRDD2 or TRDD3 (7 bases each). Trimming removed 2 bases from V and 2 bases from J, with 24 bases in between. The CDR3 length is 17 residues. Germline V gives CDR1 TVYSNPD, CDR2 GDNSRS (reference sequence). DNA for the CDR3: TGTGCCTTTGAGTTCCTACCCATAAGGGGATATACCGATAAACTCATCTTT. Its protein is CAFEFLPIRGYTDKLIF.

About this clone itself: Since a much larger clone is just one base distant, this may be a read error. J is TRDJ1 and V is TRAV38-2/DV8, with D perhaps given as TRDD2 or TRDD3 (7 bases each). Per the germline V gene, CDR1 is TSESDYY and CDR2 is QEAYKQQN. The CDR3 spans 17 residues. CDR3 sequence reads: CAYGSGLPRGIIDKLIF. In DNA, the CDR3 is TGTGCTTATGGGAGTGGCCTTCCTCGGGGGATCATCGATAAACTCATCTTT.

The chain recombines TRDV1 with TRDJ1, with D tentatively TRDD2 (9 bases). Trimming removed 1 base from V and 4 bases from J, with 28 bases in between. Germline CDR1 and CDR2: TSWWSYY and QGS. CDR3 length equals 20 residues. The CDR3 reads CALGEPPLPTVLGGFDKLIF. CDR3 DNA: TGTGCTCTTGGGGAACCACCCCTTCCTACGGTACTGGGGGGGTTCGATAAACTCATCTTT.

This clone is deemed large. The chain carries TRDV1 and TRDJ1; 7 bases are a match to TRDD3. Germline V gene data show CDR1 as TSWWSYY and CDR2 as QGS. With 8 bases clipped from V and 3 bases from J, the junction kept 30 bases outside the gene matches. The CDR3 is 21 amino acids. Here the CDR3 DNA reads TGTGCTCTTATGGGATGTACTGGGGATAATCTACCGGGAGTCGTGGCCGATAAACTCATCTTT. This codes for CALMGCTGDNLPGVVADKLIF.

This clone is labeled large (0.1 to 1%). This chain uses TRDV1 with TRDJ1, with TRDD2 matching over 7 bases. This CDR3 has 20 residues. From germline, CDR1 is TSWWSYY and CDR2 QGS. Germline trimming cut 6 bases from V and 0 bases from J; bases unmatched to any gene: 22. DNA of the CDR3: TGTGCTCTTGGACAAGATTATTTTCCTACCGGGGGGCACTACACCGATAAACTCATCTTT. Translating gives CALGQDYFPTGGHYTDKLIF.